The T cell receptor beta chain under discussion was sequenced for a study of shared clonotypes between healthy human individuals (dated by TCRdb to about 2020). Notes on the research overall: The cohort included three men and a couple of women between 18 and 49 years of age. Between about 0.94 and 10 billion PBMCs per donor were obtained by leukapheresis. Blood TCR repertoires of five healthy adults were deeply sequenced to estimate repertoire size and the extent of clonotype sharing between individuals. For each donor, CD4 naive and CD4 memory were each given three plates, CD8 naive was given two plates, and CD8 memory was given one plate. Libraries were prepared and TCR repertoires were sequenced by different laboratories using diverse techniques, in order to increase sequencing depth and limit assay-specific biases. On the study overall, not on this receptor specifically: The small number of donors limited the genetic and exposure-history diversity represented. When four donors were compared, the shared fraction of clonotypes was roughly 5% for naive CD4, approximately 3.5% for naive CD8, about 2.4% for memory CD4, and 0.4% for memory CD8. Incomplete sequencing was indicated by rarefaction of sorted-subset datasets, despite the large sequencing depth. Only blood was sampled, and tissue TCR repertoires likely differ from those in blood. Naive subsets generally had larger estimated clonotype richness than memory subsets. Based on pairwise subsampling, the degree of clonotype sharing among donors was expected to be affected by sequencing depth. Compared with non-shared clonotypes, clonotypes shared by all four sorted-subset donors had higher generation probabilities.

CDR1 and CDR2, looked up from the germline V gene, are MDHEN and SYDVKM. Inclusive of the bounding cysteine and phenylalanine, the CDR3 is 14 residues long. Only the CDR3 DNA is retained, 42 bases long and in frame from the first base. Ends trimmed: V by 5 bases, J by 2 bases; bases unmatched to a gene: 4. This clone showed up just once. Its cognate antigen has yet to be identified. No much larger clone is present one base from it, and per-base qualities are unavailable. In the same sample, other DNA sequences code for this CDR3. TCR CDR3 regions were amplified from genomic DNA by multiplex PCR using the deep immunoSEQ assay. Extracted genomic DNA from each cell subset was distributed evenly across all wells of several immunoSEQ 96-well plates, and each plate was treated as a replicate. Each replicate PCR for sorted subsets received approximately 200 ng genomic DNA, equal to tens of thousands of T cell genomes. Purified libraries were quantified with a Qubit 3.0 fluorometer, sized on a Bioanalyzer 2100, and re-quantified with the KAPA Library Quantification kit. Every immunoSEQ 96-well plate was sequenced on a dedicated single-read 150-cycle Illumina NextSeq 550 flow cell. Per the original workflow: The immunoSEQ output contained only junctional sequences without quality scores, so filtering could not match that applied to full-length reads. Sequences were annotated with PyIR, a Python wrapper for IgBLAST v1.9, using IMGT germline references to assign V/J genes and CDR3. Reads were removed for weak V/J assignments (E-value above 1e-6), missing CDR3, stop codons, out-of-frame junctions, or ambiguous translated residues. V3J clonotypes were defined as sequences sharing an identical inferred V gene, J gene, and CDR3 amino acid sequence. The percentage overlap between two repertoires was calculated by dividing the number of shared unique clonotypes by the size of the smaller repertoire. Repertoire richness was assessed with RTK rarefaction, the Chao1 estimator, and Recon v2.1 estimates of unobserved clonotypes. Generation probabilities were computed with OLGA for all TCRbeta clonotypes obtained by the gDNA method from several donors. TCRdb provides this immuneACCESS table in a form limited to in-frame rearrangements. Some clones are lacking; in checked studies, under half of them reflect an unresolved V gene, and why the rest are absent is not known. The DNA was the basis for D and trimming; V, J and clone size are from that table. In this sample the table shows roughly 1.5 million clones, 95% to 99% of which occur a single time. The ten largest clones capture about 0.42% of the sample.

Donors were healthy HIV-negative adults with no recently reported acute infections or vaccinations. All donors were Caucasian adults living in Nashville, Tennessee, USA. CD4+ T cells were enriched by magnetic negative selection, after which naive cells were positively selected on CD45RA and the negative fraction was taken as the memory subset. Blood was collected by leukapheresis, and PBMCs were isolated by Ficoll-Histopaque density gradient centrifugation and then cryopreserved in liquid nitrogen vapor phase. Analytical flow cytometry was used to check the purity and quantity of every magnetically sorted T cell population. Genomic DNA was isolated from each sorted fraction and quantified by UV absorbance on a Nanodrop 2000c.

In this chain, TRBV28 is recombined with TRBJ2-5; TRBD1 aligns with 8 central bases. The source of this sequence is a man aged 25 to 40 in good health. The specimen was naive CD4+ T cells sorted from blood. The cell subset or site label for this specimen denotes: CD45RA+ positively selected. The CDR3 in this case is CASSRDRRQETQYF. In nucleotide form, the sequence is TGTGCCAGCAGTCGGGACAGGCGACAAGAGACCCAGTACTTC.